This TCR beta chain appears in the sequencing data of a study of T-cell reconstitution after alpha-beta-depleted transplantation in children. This CDR3 spans 16 amino acids. Germline lookup yields CDR1 LNHDA and CDR2 SQIVND (reference sequence). Trimming took 7 bases from V and 2 from J, leaving 20 bases between them. This clonotype was counted ten times or more. As it was prepared, the TCRbeta library received unique molecular identifiers. TCRdb fed the PCR reads into MiXCR, producing one record per CDR3 protein. The sample has approximately 240,000 distinct CDR3 sequences, approximately 9.7% seen once.

This chain uses TRBV19 with TRBJ1-1; D uncertain. Sequences were derived from PBMCs from the stem cell graft donor, sampled from the stem cell graft. The sequence was obtained from a human donor who donated a stem cell graft to a child with SCID. The CDR3 DNA sequence: TGTGCCAGTACAGCAATGGCCGGACGGGTAAACACTGAAGCTTTCTTT. Encoded protein: CASTAMAGRVNTEAFF. The full variable domain, in which reference TRBV19 and TRBJ1-1 provide the parts outside the CDR3, is DGGITQSPKYLFRKEGQNVTLSCEQNLNHDAMYWYRQDPGQGLRLIYYSQIVNDFQKGDIAEGYSVSREKKESFPLTVTSAQKNPTAFYLCASTAMAGRVNTEAFFGQGTRLTVV.